This T cell receptor beta chain came from a study of human T cells and chemical hapten exposure. Study details: 0.01% DPC was applied to the upper back in patch tests, which were read at 6 days.

TCRdb itself ran the RACE reads through MiXCR, one entry per CDR3 protein. In the table there are approximately 340,000 distinct CDR3 sequences, under 9% of which are singletons. This clonotype was found many times. Its specificity is unknown. Time point in this sample: patch test 1, 2 weeks after DPC sensitization. As for treatment: therapeutic diphenylcyclopropenone sensitization with weekly scalp DPC. Study conclusions and caveats: Significantly more large CDR3 similarity clusters were formed by expanded TCRs than by controls. Because all patients had alopecia, their immune responses might differ from healthy ones.

The source is a woman under 30 with alopecia areata. Some clones in this sample may be carry-over from other donors' samples. The sequences come from whole blood, collected in connection with sensitization to the hapten diphenylcyclopropenone (DPC).

The CDR3 DNA is TGCGCCAGCAGCTACAGGACAGGGAAAAGGTACGAGCAGTACTTC. It translates to CASSYRTGKRYEQYF. The chain combines TRBV4-3 with TRBJ2-7, with 8 bases matching TRBD1. Trimming removed 5 bases from V and 4 bases from J; junction bases left unmatched: 10. Germline-derived CDR1 and CDR2 are LGHNA and YSLEER. The CDR3 contains 15 residues.